The sequence of this TCR beta chain was determined in a study of cytomegalovirus exposure and HLA in healthy donors. Study overall: An earlier analysis found around 100 million unique TCR beta sequences from around 180 million T cells. Study-level points and caveats: The study listed under 200 cytomegalovirus-associated TCR beta chains. Later examination showed HLA-associated TCR beta chains had greater clonal expansion than equally common others. Productive status was seen about 90% or about 30% of the time for most TCR beta V segments in an earlier analysis.

The germline V gene has CDR1 LGHNA and CDR2 YNFKEQ. V lost 4 bases, J lost 0 bases, and 11 bases stayed unmatched. The CDR3 is made up of 17 amino acids. Comments on this clone: What it binds is unknown.

The PCR had 60 Vbeta and 13 Jbeta primers. Sequencing was performed with immunoSEQ multiplex PCR; in TCRdb, only in-frame clones are kept and a portion is missing. The data include around 76,000 clones; the top ten clones carry approximately 1.4%. This sequence was found in an older woman in good health and CMV-seronegative. V usage is TRBV4-2 and J usage is TRBJ1-1, with 7 bases aligning to TRBD1. The sequenced sample consisted of PBMCs. CDR3 DNA: TGTGCCAGCAGCCTGTACCGGGACAGCAATTTGAACACTGAAGCTTTCTTT. This sequence encodes CASSLYRDSNLNTEAFF.